Below are 31 T cell receptor beta chains sequenced from a single sample in a study of blood T cell repertoires in COVID-19. Clones were sequenced by immunoSEQ multiplex PCR, and TCRdb holds only the in-frame ones, with some missing. The sample yields about 200,000 clones, around nine tenths seen once. Material: peripheral blood. The receptors originated from a man in his fifties with COVID-19, enrolled during active disease.

This clone was recorded only once. The J gene is TRBJ2-3, the V gene TRBV27; TRBD2 might be the D (5 bases). Per germline, CDR1 MNHEY and CDR2 SMNVEV (reference sequence). The CDR3 is 12 amino acids. The V and J ends lost 6 bases and 2 bases respectively, with 6 bases between them. The DNA for the CDR3 is TGTGCCAGCAGCCGGGACACAGATACGCAGTATTTT. Its protein is CASSRDTDTQYF.

The chain carries TRBV4-2 and TRBJ2-7, with 9 bases identical to TRBD2. The CDR3 is 16 amino acids. Germline V gene sequence: CDR1 LGHNA, CDR2 YNFKEQ. With V trimmed by 4 bases and J by 4 bases, 11 bases remained unmatched. CDR3 nucleotide sequence: TGTGCCAGCAGCCCTACCGGGACTAGCTATATGTACGAGCAGTACTTC. This encodes CASSPTGTSYMYEQYF.

This chain connects TRBV29-1 to TRBJ1-2; D might be TRBD1 (6 bases). Germline V gene sequence: CDR1 SQVTM, CDR2 ANQGSEA. Trimming removed 3 bases at V and 0 bases at J, with 14 bases between. The CDR3 loop spans 15 amino acids. The CDR3 here is CSVDTTGQANYGYTF. For the CDR3, the DNA is TGCAGCGTTGATACGACAGGCCAAGCTAACTATGGCTACACCTTC.

The V gene is TRBV3-1 (or the pseudogene TRBV3-2), the J gene TRBJ2-1; 12 bases map to TRBD2. The length of the CDR3 is 16 residues. The junction had 1 base not matched to a gene; V was cut back by 4 bases and J by 0 bases. CDR1 is LGHDT and CDR2 is YNNKEL in the germline V gene (reference sequence). CDR3 sequence (DNA): TGTGCCAGCAGCCGGACTAGCGGGAACTCCTACAATGAGCAGTTCTTC. Residues: CASSRTSGNSYNEQFF.

This clone was observed once. V usage is TRBV30 and J usage is TRBJ1-1, with D tentatively TRBD1 (5 bases). The CDR3 consists of 13 residues. Germline V CDR1 and CDR2: GTSNPN, SVGIG (reference sequence). Trimming pared 2 bases from V and 3 bases from J, leaving 10 bases between. CDR3 nucleotides: TGTGCCTGGAGTCGCAGGGCGGACACTGAAGCTTTCTTT. Its translation is CAWSRRADTEAFF.

The gene calls are TRBV5-4 and TRBJ2-6, with 7 nucleotides matching TRBD2. The junction had 5 bases not matched to a gene; V was cut back by 4 bases and J by 4 bases. The CDR3 has 15 residues. Germline V CDR1 and CDR2: SGHNT, YYREEE (reference sequence). The CDR3 nucleotides read TGTGCCAGCAGCCGCCAGACTAGCGGGGCCAACGTCCTGACTTTC. Translated: CASSRQTSGANVLTF.

V and J are TRBV6-5 and TRBJ1-2; D perhaps matches TRBD1 (6 bases). Looked up from germline, CDR1 is MNHEY and CDR2 is SVGAGI. The length of the CDR3 is 14 residues. V dropped 5 bases and J dropped 2 bases, with 12 bases sitting between them. The DNA for the CDR3 is TGTGCCAGCAGTATCGGACAGCCCAACTATGGCTACACCTTC. Its protein is CASSIGQPNYGYTF.

This clone occurred once. This chain uses TRBV19 with TRBJ2-1; the match to TRBD1 covers 11 bases. J lost 6 bases, V lost 4 bases, and 8 bases had no gene match. Germline values: CDR1 LNHDA, CDR2 SQIVND (reference sequence). This CDR3 comprises 16 residues. The CDR3: CASSTKDRGRRNEQFF. The DNA of the CDR3 is TGTGCCAGTAGTACCAAGGACAGGGGGCGCCGCAATGAGCAGTTCTTC.

The chain uses TRBV7-6 and TRBJ2-7; D possibly corresponds to TRBD1 (5 bases). From germline, CDR1 is SGHVS and CDR2 FNYEAQ. V was pared by 1 base and J by 1 base, with 11 bases between. This CDR3 spans 15 amino acids. The CDR3, as DNA: TGTGCCAGCAGCTTAGGAACAGGCCGTTCCTACGAGCAGTACTTC. Translation gives CASSLGTGRSYEQYF.

The chain joins TRBV30 to TRBJ1-6, with TRBD1 matching 7 bases. The CDR3 totals 13 residues. CDR1 and CDR2 (germline): GTSNPN, SVGIG (reference sequence). With V trimmed by 8 bases and J by 7 bases, 8 bases remained unmatched. The CDR3 spells CAATGRGNSPLHF. Here the CDR3 DNA reads TGTGCCGCCACTGGCAGGGGGAATTCACCCCTCCACTTT.

This rearrangement joins TRBV19 to TRBJ1-2; 9 positions match TRBD1. CDR3 length equals 16 residues. The germline V gene has CDR1 LNHDA and CDR2 SQIVND (reference sequence). V shed 2 bases, J shed 2 bases, and the junction held 6 bases outside the gene matches. CDR3 sequence reads: CASSIRSGQGNYGYTF. CDR3 bases: TGTGCCAGTAGTATAAGATCGGGACAGGGCAACTATGGCTACACCTTC. Looking up the rest from reference TRBV19 and TRBJ1-2 gives the full variable domain: DGGITQSPKYLFRKEGQNVTLSCEQNLNHDAMYWYRQDPGQGLRLIYYSQIVNDFQKGDIAEGYSVSREKKESFPLTVTSAQKNPTAFYLCASSIRSGQGNYGYTFGSGTRLTVV.

The chain links TRBV2 to TRBJ1-2; 7 bases line up with TRBD1. Germline assignment: CDR1 SNHLY and CDR2 FYNNEI. The CDR3 is 14 residues long. V was pared by 1 base and J by 3 bases, with 2 bases of the junction left unmatched. The CDR3 reads CASSEGGTDYGYTF. The CDR3 nucleotides are TGTGCCAGCAGTGAAGGTGGGACAGACTATGGCTACACCTTC.

The chain recombines TRBV5-1 with TRBJ2-2, with unresolved D. Germline CDR1 SGHRS, CDR2 YFSETQ. V was cut by 1 base and J by 6 bases, with 4 bases left in between. The CDR3 length is 12 residues. The CDR3 protein is CASSLTAGELFF. In nucleotides, the CDR3 is TGCGCCAGCAGCTTGACGGCCGGGGAGCTGTTTTTT.

The chain recombines TRBV19 with TRBJ2-7; D may be TRBD1 (5 bases). This CDR3 comprises 14 residues. The V end was cut by 2 bases, the J end by 0 bases, with 8 bases between. CDR1 and CDR2 from the germline V gene are LNHDA and SQIVND (reference sequence). Written as DNA, the CDR3 is TGTGCCAGTAGTATATCGGACAACTCCTACGAGCAGTACTTC. Protein sequence: CASSISDNSYEQYF.

This rearrangement joins TRBV10-3 to TRBJ1-2, with D maybe TRBD1 (6 bases). The CDR3 consists of 13 residues. Germline CDR1 and CDR2: ENHRY and SYGVKD. Trimming shortened V by 7 bases and J by 3 bases, and 12 bases separated the two germline ends. The CDR3 loop is CAITGGRDYGYTF. In DNA, the CDR3 is TGTGCCATCACCGGGGGGCGCGACTATGGCTACACCTTC.

This chain links TRBV5-4 with TRBJ1-2, with 8 bases matching TRBD1. The germline V gene has CDR1 SGHNT and CDR2 YYREEE (reference sequence). V lost 3 bases, J lost 3 bases, and 7 bases stayed unmatched. The CDR3 runs to 15 residues. The CDR3 DNA reads TGTGCCAGCAGCTCACCAGGGGGCGGGCACTATGGCTACACCTTC. As protein: CASSSPGGGHYGYTF.

The CDR3 DNA reads as TGTGCCAGCAGTTCCCAGGACACCTACGAGCAGTACTTC. Translation: CASSSQDTYEQYF. The gene calls are TRBV28 and TRBJ2-7, with TRBD1 as a possible D gene (5 bases). The CDR3 runs to 13 residues. Germline CDR1 and CDR2: MDHEN and SYDVKM. V lost 4 bases and J 2 bases, leaving 9 bases between the germline ends.

In its sample, this clone was seen a few times. This sequence joins TRBV6-4 and TRBJ2-2; D is possibly TRBD2 (6 bases). V was clipped by 3 bases and J by 0 bases, with 8 bases between them. The germline gives CDR1 MRHNA, CDR2 SNTAGT. CDR3 length: 15 residues. The CDR3 region is CASSETSTNTGELFF. CDR3 nucleotides: TGTGCCAGCAGTGAAACTAGCACGAACACCGGGGAGCTGTTTTTT.

This clone showed up just once. V gene TRBV7-6 combines with J gene TRBJ2-6, with a tentative D call TRBD1 (5 bases). Germline V gene sequence: CDR1 SGHVS, CDR2 FNYEAQ. V shed 2 bases and J shed 0 bases, with 11 bases lying between them. There are 17 residues in the CDR3. CDR3 nucleotide sequence: TGTGCCAGCAGCTTATTTGCAGGGATCTCTGGGGCCAACGTCCTGACTTTC. Protein sequence: CASSLFAGISGANVLTF.

The rearrangement links TRBV19 to TRBJ1-1; TRBD1 agrees at 11 bases. Germline-derived CDR1 and CDR2 are LNHDA and SQIVND (reference sequence). The trim removed 5 bases at V and 4 bases at J, leaving 9 bases unmatched. This CDR3 region has 16 residues. The CDR3 loop reads CASSPGTGGPFTEAFF. The CDR3 region has the DNA TGTGCCAGTAGTCCAGGGACAGGGGGTCCTTTCACTGAAGCTTTCTTT.

This CDR3 is CARIPLGGPRTDTQYF. Here the CDR3 DNA reads TGTGCCAGGATCCCCCTGGGGGGGCCCCGCACAGATACGCAGTATTTT. This rearrangement joins TRBV28 to TRBJ2-3; possible D gene TRBD2, 7 bases. This CDR3 comprises 16 residues. Germline V gene data show CDR1 as MDHEN and CDR2 as SYDVKM. Trimming left V 9 bases short and J 1 base short, with 20 bases between. Using reference TRBV28 and TRBJ2-3 for the parts outside the CDR3, the full variable domain is DVKVTQSSRYLVKRTGEKVFLECVQDMDHENMFWYRQDPGLGLRLIYFSYDVKMKEKGDIPEGYSVSREKKERFSLILESASTNQTSMYLCARIPLGGPRTDTQYFGPGTRLTVL.

The V call is TRBV7-3, the J call TRBJ2-1; a possible D gene is TRBD1 (6 bases). The germline gives CDR1 SGHTA, CDR2 FQGTGA. The germline V and J ends were trimmed by 3 bases and 6 bases, with 9 bases remaining between them. The CDR3 is 13 amino acids. CDR3 region: CASSFGQTNEQFF. The CDR3 DNA reads as TGTGCCAGCAGCTTCGGACAGACCAATGAGCAGTTCTTC.

In the case of this clone: Germline is not matched at one junction end, which may reflect a read error. The genes are TRBV5-4 and TRBJ2-1, with 11 positions matching TRBD2. Germline loops: CDR1 SGHNT, CDR2 YYREEE (reference sequence). The length of the CDR3 is 16 residues. The DNA of the CDR3 is TGTGCCAGCAGCCCACCGACTAGCGGGGCCTACACTGAGCAGTTCTTC. Translating it yields CASSPPTSGAYTEQFF.

The V call is TRBV5-5, the J call TRBJ2-7, with 7 bases lining up with TRBD2. From germline, CDR1 is SGHKS and CDR2 YYEKEE (reference sequence). V gave up 4 bases and J gave up 4 bases; unmatched junction bases: 5. The CDR3 covers 13 residues. CDR3 DNA: TGTGCCAGCAGCATGCGGGGGTCATACGAGCAGTACTTC. This codes for CASSMRGSYEQYF.

The chain recombines TRBV2 with TRBJ1-5, with D tentatively TRBD1 (6 bases). The V and J ends lost 5 bases and 2 bases respectively, with 16 bases between them. This CDR3 spans 16 amino acids. Germline lookup yields CDR1 SNHLY and CDR2 FYNNEI. The CDR3 sequence: CASSLGQGLGNQPQHF. The CDR3 nucleotides read TGTGCCAGCAGTTTAGGTCAGGGGTTGGGCAATCAGCCCCAGCATTTT.

The V and J genes are TRBV18 and TRBJ2-7; TRBD2 is a possible D gene (6 bases). This CDR3 has 12 residues. V lost 6 bases to trimming and J lost 6 bases, with 12 bases between them. The V gene's germline CDR1 is KGHSH and CDR2 LQKENI. CDR3 sequence reads: CASSRGAFEQYF. The DNA for the CDR3 is TGTGCCAGCTCCCGCGGGGCATTCGAGCAGTACTTC.

This chain uses TRBV7-9 with TRBJ2-1, with 10 bases matching TRBD2. Per germline, CDR1 SEHNR and CDR2 FQNEAQ (reference sequence). The length of the CDR3 is 15 residues. The junction had 5 bases not matched to a gene; V was cut back by 1 base and J by 8 bases. As DNA, the CDR3 is TGTGCCAGCAGCTTAGATAGCGGGAGGATCGATGAGCAGTTCTTC. This codes for CASSLDSGRIDEQFF. Filled out from reference TRBV7-9 and TRBJ2-1, the complete variable domain reads DTGVSQNPRHKITKRGQNVTFRCDPISEHNRLYWYRQTLGQGPEFLTYFQNEAQLEKSRLLSDRFSAERPKGSFSTLEIQRTEQGDSAMYLCASSLDSGRIDEQFFGPGTRLTVL.

The J gene is TRBJ2-5, the V gene TRBV19, with TRBD2 matching over 7 bases. This CDR3 has 15 residues. The germline V gene has CDR1 LNHDA and CDR2 SQIVND (reference sequence). Germline trimming cut 3 bases from V and 4 bases from J; bases unmatched to any gene: 8. The CDR3 here is CASSIWWEGRETQYF. The CDR3 DNA follows: TGTGCCAGTAGTATTTGGTGGGAGGGTCGAGAGACCCAGTACTTC.

This sequence joins TRBV6-5 and TRBJ1-1, with 8 bases identical to TRBD1. Per the germline V gene, CDR1 is MNHEY and CDR2 is SVGAGI. J gave up 6 bases and V 6 bases, and 9 bases lay outside the gene matches. The CDR3 loop spans 14 amino acids. The CDR3 coding sequence is TGTGCCAGCAGGGAGACAGGGGTCGGAGCTGAAGCTTTCTTT. This translates into CASRETGVGAEAFF.

The table lists this clone with a count of one. The CDR3 DNA is TGTGCCAGCAGTAGGACAGTCAACCCCTACGAGCAGTACTTC. The encoded protein is CASSRTVNPYEQYF. The chain combines TRBV6-5 with TRBJ2-7; D is perhaps TRBD1 (6 bases). Per germline, CDR1 MNHEY and CDR2 SVGAGI. CDR3 size: 14 residues. Trimming left V 5 bases short and J 2 bases short, with 13 bases between.

This sequence joins TRBV30 and TRBJ2-1; maybe TRBD2 (6 bases). The CDR3 sequence is 13 residues long. Trimming took 3 bases from V and 6 from J, leaving 12 bases between them. Germline loops: CDR1 GTSNPN, CDR2 SVGIG (reference sequence). Here the CDR3 DNA reads TGTGCCTGGAGGGCGGGGTGGGTCAATGAGCAGTTCTTC. Translated: CAWRAGWVNEQFF.